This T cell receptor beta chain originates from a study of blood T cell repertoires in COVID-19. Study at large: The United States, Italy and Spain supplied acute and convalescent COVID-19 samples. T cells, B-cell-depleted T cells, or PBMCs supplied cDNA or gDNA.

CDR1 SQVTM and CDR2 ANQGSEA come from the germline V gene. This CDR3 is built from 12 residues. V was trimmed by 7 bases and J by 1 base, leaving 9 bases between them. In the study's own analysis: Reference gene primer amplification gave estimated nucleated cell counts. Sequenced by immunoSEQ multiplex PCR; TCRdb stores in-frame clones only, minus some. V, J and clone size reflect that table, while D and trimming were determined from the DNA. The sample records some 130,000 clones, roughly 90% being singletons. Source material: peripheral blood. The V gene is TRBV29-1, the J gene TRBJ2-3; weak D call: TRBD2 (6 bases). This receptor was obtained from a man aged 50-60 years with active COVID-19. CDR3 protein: CSGSGRTDTQYF. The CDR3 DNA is TGCAGCGGGAGCGGGCGCACAGATACGCAGTATTTT.